This record concerns one TCR beta chain sequence. This clone's antigen is unknown. No base-level quality is on record; no much larger clone is a single base apart. This sample was included in a study of T cell responses to AZD1222 COVID-19 vaccine (dated by TCRdb to about 2021). A note on the overall study: Because spike-specific TCR depth and breadth did not differ between the two schedules, AZD1222 recipients who got a second dose at roughly 4 weeks were pooled with those who got a second dose at roughly 12 weeks. A total of 230 to 250 trial participants underwent TCR sequencing, of whom some 210 received two doses of AZD1222 and about 25 received two doses of the MenACWY control vaccine. Trial participants were enrolled by age into subgroups of 18-55, 56-69 and 70-plus years, and approximately 150, 30 and 60 TCR-sequenced participants, respectively, were included in these subgroups.

The paper's findings and limits, for the study overall: The vaccine-associated CD4 TCRs covered the entire spike protein, and the dominant responses fell in regions 160-218 and 743-854. The 56-69-year group was small, and its depth increase did not reach significance, likely because of low power. Spike-specific TCR breadth and depth rose significantly after two AZD1222 doses compared with day 0 and with MenACWY recipients. Because no samples from the day 14 peak response were available, repertoires could be characterized only after the peak T cell response. Only 5 to 7 AZD1222 recipients were SARS-CoV-2 seropositive at baseline, limiting conclusions about previously exposed vaccinees. Reportedly, almost half of the unique spike-specific TCRs recognized epitopes lying outside the regions that are mutated in the B.1.351 and B.1.1.7 variants. Most participants were white British and females outnumbered males, and the authors suggested that clonal diversity may have been underestimated.

Taken with the paper, the label for time point translates to: baseline before first vaccination. Vaccinee samples were obtained from the UK trials COV001 and COV002, which included a single-blind randomized controlled phase 2/3 trial of AZD1222 (ChAdOx1 nCoV-19) in healthy adults. For TCRbeta chain sequencing, PBMC samples were collected from trial participants at day 0 and at day 28 after the second dose. The CDR3 regions of human TCRbeta chains were analyzed by immunosequencing. The study's own analysis went as follows. TCRs in the repertoires were matched against a reference library of SARS-CoV-2-specific TCRs that had been generated with the MIRA antigen-specificity platform. Breadth was defined as the fraction of unique TCRs that were SARS-CoV-2-associated, and depth was defined as the fraction of total T cells that were SARS-CoV-2-associated. Using the MIRA data, each spike-specific TCR was mapped to the spike region that the TCR reacts to and placed in a CD4 or CD8 class. Log10-transformed breadth and depth values were compared by one-way ANOVA with Sidak's multiple comparisons tests. Sourced from immuneACCESS, this table was stored by TCRdb with only in-frame sequences that have V and J called. A share of the clones is absent; for the studies checked, an unresolved V gene accounts for under half, and the remainder has no known explanation. That table is the source of V, J and clone size, and D and trimming were worked out from the DNA. The sample has approximately 76,000 clones on record, 88% of them singletons. About a fifth of the sample belongs to the ten largest clones.

Sample: peripheral blood, taken on day 0 of AZD1222 vaccination. The receptor's source is an adult in good health.

The nucleotide sequence reads as follows: TGTGCCAGCAGTTTACAAACGGGAACGACTCGAACGCAAGAGACCCAGTACTTC. Translated, this is CASSLQTGTTRTQETQYF. The sequence links TRBV28 to TRBJ2-5; the D gene is perhaps TRBD2, from 5 matching bases. The cysteine opens and the phenylalanine closes a CDR3 of 18 amino acids. The sequence is cut down to CDR3 DNA, 54 bases in frame from base 1. Based on the germline V gene, the CDR1 and CDR2 sequences are MDHEN and SYDVKM. At the junction V is shortened by 2 bases and J by 2 bases, with 21 bases in between.